This T cell receptor (beta chain) was sequenced for a study of T cell changes during pregnancy in multiple sclerosis. The protocol was immunoSEQ multiplex PCR, while the TCRdb copy is restricted to in-frame clones and leaves out a portion. The sample has about 38,000 clones; about 92% are singletons. The germline CDR1 and CDR2 sequences are SGHDT and YYEEEE. The V and J ends lost 0 bases and 13 bases respectively, with 13 bases between them. This CDR3 comprises 13 residues. This TCR came from a female donor with multiple sclerosis, enrolled in a pregnancy study. The V gene is TRBV5-6, the J gene TRBJ1-4, with D possibly TRBD1 on 5 matching bases. Sequences were derived from CD8+ T cells from peripheral blood mononuclear cells, sampled in the third trimester of pregnancy. Written as DNA, the CDR3 is TGTGCCAGCAGCTTGGGCAGGGTCCTGGGACTGTTTTTT. Its protein product is CASSLGRVLGLFF. The full variable domain, rest sourced from reference TRBV5-6 and TRBJ1-4, is DAGVTQSPTHLIKTRGQQVTLRCSPKSGHDTVSWYQQALGQGPQFIFQYYEEEERQRGNFPDRFSGHQFPNYSSELNVNALLLGDSALYLCASSLGRVLGLFFGSGTQLSVL.